This TCR beta chain was identified in a study of shared clonotypes between healthy human individuals. Sorted-subset replicate PCRs used roughly 210 ng of genomic DNA. This amount corresponded to about 30,000 T cell genomes. Data came from immunoSEQ multiplex PCR; TCRdb stores just in-frame clones and leaves some out. This table holds 2.3 million or so clones, approximately 95% found once. Germline CDR1 reads SGDLS; CDR2 reads YYNGEE. The V and J ends lost 0 bases and 0 bases respectively, with 9 bases between them. This CDR3 is built from 15 residues. Source material: naive CD4+ T cells from PBMCs. The subset is: CD45RA+ positively selected. This chain links TRBV9 with TRBJ2-5; D is perhaps TRBD2 (6 bases). The sequence came from a man aged 18 to 30 in good health. Some clones in this sample may be carry-over from other donors' samples. The CDR3 sequence is CASSVDSSDQETQYF. Here the CDR3 DNA reads TGTGCCAGCAGCGTAGACTCTAGCGACCAAGAGACCCAGTACTTC.